A selection of T cell receptor beta chains follows, all from one sample in a study of radiotherapy plus CTLA-4 blockade in lung cancer. Method: immunoSEQ multiplex PCR; TCRdb's copy keeps in-frame clones and lacks some. The sample lists about 62,000 clones; roughly four fifths were seen once. The source was peripheral blood, collected from a patient treated with radiotherapy plus ipilimumab. These receptors were collected from a human donor with non-small cell lung cancer who had a complete response to radiotherapy plus ipilimumab. The CDR3 runs from the conserved cysteine through the conserved F or W. D genes are given only for firm matches. Some rows mark clone size as missing; the rest say once, few, many or name a class of expanded clone.

clone_size,j_call,d_call,v_call,cdr3_length,cdr3_nt,cdr3_aa
-,TRBJ1-4,TRBD1,TRBV11-2,15,TGTGCCAGCAGCTTCGGGACAGCAACTAATGAAAAACTGTTTTTT,CASSFGTATNEKLFF
-,TRBJ1-4,TRBD1,TRBV6-6,15,TGTGCCAGCAGGTGGACAGGGGGAGGAAGTGAAAAACTGTTTTTT,CASRWTGGGSEKLFF
-,TRBJ2-4,TRBD2,TRBV6-1,18,TGTGCCAGCAGTGACGGTCTAGCGGGGGCGCGTTTCAAAAACATTCAGTACTTC,CASSDGLAGARFKNIQYF
-,TRBJ2-7,TRBD2,TRBV6-6,15,TGTGCCAGCAGTTACTCGCCTAGCGGAACCTACGAGCAGTACTTC,CASSYSPSGTYEQYF
once,TRBJ1-6,TRBD1,TRBV6-5,14,TGTGCCAGCAGTGGGGACAGCAGGAATTCACCCCTCCACTTT,CASSGDSRNSPLHF
-,TRBJ1-2,-,TRBV11-2,14,TGTGCCAGCAGCCCCGACGGGGGGGCTTATGGCTACACCTTC,CASSPDGGAYGYTF
-,TRBJ1-2,-,TRBV28,13,TGTGCCAGCACTCGAGGAGGGTACTATGGCTACACCTTC,CASTRGGYYGYTF
-,TRBJ1-5,TRBD1,TRBV7-2,15,TGTGCCAGCAGTGGAGGGACAGGGAATAATCAGCCCCAGCATTTT,CASSGGTGNNQPQHF
-,TRBJ2-7,-,TRBV11-2,14,TGTGCCAGCAGCGCACTGCGGAGGCTCTACGAGCAGTACTTC,CASSALRRLYEQYF
-,TRBJ2-2,TRBD1,TRBV7-9,17,TGTGCCAGCAGCTTGGGTTCAGGGACAGCGAACACCGGGGAGCTGTTTTTT,CASSLGSGTANTGELFF
-,TRBJ2-7,TRBD1,TRBV7-2,15,TGTGCCAGCAGCTTAGGGGGGACAGGGTTGAACGAGCAGTACTTC,CASSLGGTGLNEQYF
-,TRBJ2-7,-,TRBV5-1,15,TGCGCCAGCAGCTTGGGACAAGCCCTCGCCTACGAGCAGTACTTC,CASSLGQALAYEQYF
once,TRBJ1-1,-,TRBV30,11,TGTGCCGTCTGGGGCCTGAATGAAGCTTTCTTT,CAVWGLNEAFF
-,TRBJ1-6,TRBD1,TRBV5-1,15,TGCGCCAGCAGCACTGGACAGGGGGGAAATTCACCCCTCCACTTT,CASSTGQGGNSPLHF
-,TRBJ2-7,TRBD1,TRBV6-5,13,TGTGCCAGCAGCTCCAGGACAGGGTACGAGCAGTACTTC,CASSSRTGYEQYF
few,TRBJ2-7,TRBD1,TRBV7-9,15,TGTGCCAGCAGCTCCCTCAAACGACAGGGTTACGAGCAGTACTTC,CASSSLKRQGYEQYF
few,TRBJ1-2,-,TRBV12-5,15,TGTGCTAGTGGTGGATTGACGGGAAGGACCTATGGCTACACCTTC,CASGGLTGRTYGYTF
-,TRBJ1-2,TRBD1,TRBV25-1,13,TGTGCCAGCAGTGCTCCGGGACAGAAGGGCTACACCTTC,CASSAPGQKGYTF
-,TRBJ1-6,-,TRBV7-8,17,TGTGCCAGCAGCTTACTGAGGGCAGGAACCTATAATTCACCCCTCCACTTT,CASSLLRAGTYNSPLHF
-,TRBJ2-1,-,TRBV28,11,TGTGCCAGCAGTTTAAACGGGAAGGAGTTCTTC,CASSLNGKEFF
-,TRBJ2-3,TRBD1,TRBV5-6,16,TGTGCCAGCAGCGCGGGGACAGGGGGTTTTACAGATACGCAGTATTTT,CASSAGTGGFTDTQYF
-,TRBJ1-1,TRBD1,TRBV18,17,TGTGCCAGCGCTTTCAGACAGGGCGCCCCTATGAACACTGAGGCTTTCTTT,CASAFRQGAPMNTEAFF
-,TRBJ2-5,TRBD1,TRBV23-1,14,TGCGCCAGCAGTCAATGGACAGGGGGAGAGACCCAGTACTTC,CASSQWTGGETQYF
-,TRBJ2-3,TRBD2,TRBV7-2,18,TGTGCCAGCAGCTTAGGGGGGAGGGCGAATCTTTTTTCAGATACGCAGTATTTT,CASSLGGRANLFSDTQYF
-,TRBJ1-5,-,TRBV11-2,15,TGTGCCAGCAGCTTAAATGCGGGTCAGAATCAGCCCCAGCATTTT,CASSLNAGQNQPQHF
-,TRBJ2-7,-,TRBV7-8,14,TGTGCCAGCAGCTTAGGCCGGACAGACTACGAGCAGTACTTC,CASSLGRTDYEQYF
few,TRBJ2-7,-,TRBV28,13,TGTGCCAGCAGTTTAGACAGCACCTACGAGCAGTACTTC,CASSLDSTYEQYF
-,TRBJ2-7,TRBD1,TRBV10-3,14,TGTGCCATCAGTCCGACAGGGGACTCCTACGAGCAGTACTTC,CAISPTGDSYEQYF
-,TRBJ2-1,TRBD2,TRBV10-2,15,TGCGCCAGCAGTGACCCTAGCGGGGGCTACAATGAGCAGTTCTTC,CASSDPSGGYNEQFF
-,TRBJ2-3,-,TRBV7-9,17,TGTGCCAGCAGCTTTCGGGCGCGACAGGATGGCACAGATACGCAGTATTTT,CASSFRARQDGTDTQYF
once,TRBJ1-2,-,TRBV5-1,13,TGCGCCAGCAGCTTGACAGGAATCTATGGCTACACCTTC,CASSLTGIYGYTF
-,TRBJ2-2,-,TRBV9,14,TGTGCCAGCGTTAGGGACACACACACCGGGGAGCTGTTTTTT,CASVRDTHTGELFF
-,TRBJ2-7,TRBD1,TRBV29-1,14,TGCAGCGTTGCACTCAGGGGGCGAGTTTACGAGCAGTACTTC,CSVALRGRVYEQYF
-,TRBJ2-3,TRBD2,TRBV11-2,15,TGTGCCAGCAGCGACACTAGCGGGGGACGAAATACGCAGTATTTT,CASSDTSGGRNTQYF
-,TRBJ2-1,-,TRBV5-4,14,TGTGCCAGCAGCTTGTCAAGCTACTACAATGAGCAGTTCTTC,CASSLSSYYNEQFF
-,TRBJ1-2,TRBD1,TRBV28,15,TGTGCCAGCAGTACGTCACAGGGGCGCTGGTACGGCTACACCTTC,CASSTSQGRWYGYTF
-,TRBJ1-5,TRBD1,TRBV18,15,TGTGCCAGCTCACCGACAGGGCTGGGCAATCAGCCCCAGCATTTT,CASSPTGLGNQPQHF
few,TRBJ2-5,TRBD1,TRBV7-2,18,TGTGCCAGCAGCTTAGGCTACTTTAGACAGGGGCCACAAGAGACCCAGTACTTC,CASSLGYFRQGPQETQYF
-,TRBJ2-7,-,TRBV19,14,TGTGCCAGTAGTATAGGCCAGGGTTCCTACGAGCAGTACTTC,CASSIGQGSYEQYF
-,TRBJ1-1,-,TRBV6-1,16,TGTGCCAGCAGTGAGTCTGCGGCCAGACTGAACACTGAAGCTTTCTTT,CASSESAARLNTEAFF
-,TRBJ2-2,TRBD2,TRBV5-1,16,TGCGCCAGCAGCTTGGGAGCGGGAGCAAACACCGGGGAGCTGTTTTTT,CASSLGAGANTGELFF
-,TRBJ2-1,TRBD2,TRBV6-5,14,TGTGCCAGCAGTTCAGCGGGATCGTACAATGAGCAGTTCTTC,CASSSAGSYNEQFF
-,TRBJ2-1,-,TRBV30,13,TGTGCCTGGAGTGTACACAGTTACAATGAGCAGTTCTTC,CAWSVHSYNEQFF
few,TRBJ1-2,-,TRBV4-3,16,TGCGCCAGCAACCAATGGGACATGGGGGCGGACTATGGCTACACCTTC,CASNQWDMGADYGYTF
-,TRBJ1-2,TRBD1,TRBV6-6,14,TGTGCCAGCAGCAGACAGGGGCTAGTGAATGGCTACACCTTC,CASSRQGLVNGYTF
-,TRBJ2-5,-,TRBV5-5,14,TGTGCCAGCAGCTTGGTCTCTAGGCAAGAGACCCAGTACTTC,CASSLVSRQETQYF
-,TRBJ2-7,-,TRBV7-8,14,TGTGCCAGCAGCTATAGCGACCCCTCCTACGAGCAGTACTTC,CASSYSDPSYEQYF
-,TRBJ2-5,-,TRBV4-1,14,TGCGCCAGCAGCCAAAACCGGGACTCTAAGACCCAGTACTTC,CASSQNRDSKTQYF
few,TRBJ2-2,-,TRBV7-9,14,TGTGCCAGCAGCTTAGGACTGAACACCGGGGAGCTGTTTTTT,CASSLGLNTGELFF
few,TRBJ2-5,-,TRBV9,15,TGTGCCAGCAGCGTAACACAGGGTTCGGCGGAGACCCAGTACTTC,CASSVTQGSAETQYF